A selection of T cell receptor beta chains follows, all from one sample in a study of blood T cells in healthy people across ages. TCRdb re-derived calls from the 5' RACE reads in MiXCR, one entry per CDR3 protein. In the table there are hundreds of thousands of distinct CDR3 sequences, approximately 53% of which are singletons. Sequencing was performed on blood. These receptors were taken from a man aged 35-49 years in good health. The CDR3 runs from the conserved cysteine through the conserved F or W. The D gene is left open where the match is weak.

>TRBV2|-|TRBJ1-4
CASSGDRSTNEKLFF
>TRBV20-1|-|TRBJ2-5
CSARGWGQETQYF
>TRBV2|TRBD2|TRBJ2-7
CASSYAGTSGSYEQYF
>TRBV7-2|TRBD1|TRBJ1-4
CASSLGGQVNEKLFF
>TRBV20-1|-|TRBJ2-3
CSARLGGTDTQYF
>TRBV7-2|-|TRBJ2-7
CASSLEGGRAYEQYF
>TRBV5-1|-|TRBJ2-5
CASSQPRETQYF
>TRBV10-3|-|TRBJ2-3
CAISEHGSTSTDTQYF
>TRBV6-2/TRBV6-3|-|TRBJ2-1
CASSSLGLGGPEQFF
>TRBV6-2/TRBV6-3|TRBD2|TRBJ2-1
CASRSIGTSGEQFF
>TRBV7-2|-|TRBJ2-7
CASSLMSYEQYF
>TRBV10-3|-|TRBJ1-2
CAISESPGNYGYTF
>TRBV2|-|TRBJ1-1
CASKTPNTEAFF
>TRBV15|-|TRBJ2-7
CATSRDPQGRGNEQYF
>TRBV7-2|TRBD1|TRBJ1-2
CASRNRGAGYTF
>TRBV29-1|TRBD1|TRBJ2-7
CSVEEGRQGIQTYEQYF
>TRBV20-1|-|TRBJ2-2
CSARSGLANTGELFF
>TRBV12-3/TRBV12-4|-|TRBJ1-2
CASSRTQVYGYTF
>TRBV28|-|TRBJ2-7
CASSLSGGDSRYEQYF
>TRBV29-1|TRBD1|TRBJ2-3
CSVERQGVDTRYF